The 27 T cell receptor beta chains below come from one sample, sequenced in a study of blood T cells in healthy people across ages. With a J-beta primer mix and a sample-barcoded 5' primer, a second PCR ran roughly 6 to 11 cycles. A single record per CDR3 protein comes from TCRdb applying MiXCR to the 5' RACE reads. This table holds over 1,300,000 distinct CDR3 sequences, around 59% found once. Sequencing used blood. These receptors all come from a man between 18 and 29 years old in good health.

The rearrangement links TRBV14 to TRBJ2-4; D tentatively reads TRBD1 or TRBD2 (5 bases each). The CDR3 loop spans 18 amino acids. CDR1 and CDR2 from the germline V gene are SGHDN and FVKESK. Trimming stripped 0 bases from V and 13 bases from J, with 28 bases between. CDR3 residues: CASSQEFSLRTGGKGQYF. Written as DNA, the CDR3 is TGTGCCAGCAGCCAAGAATTCTCCCTGCGTACAGGAGGTAAAGGGCAGTACTTC.

The CDR3 bases are TGTGCCAGCTCACCCTCGGACAGGGAAGCTTTCTTT. Amino acid sequence: CASSPSDREAFF. The rearrangement links TRBV18 to TRBJ1-1; TRBD1 matches 7 bases. The CDR3 sequence is 12 residues long. J gave up 8 bases and V 3 bases, and 3 bases lay outside the gene matches. Germline CDR1 reads KGHSH; CDR2 reads LQKENI.

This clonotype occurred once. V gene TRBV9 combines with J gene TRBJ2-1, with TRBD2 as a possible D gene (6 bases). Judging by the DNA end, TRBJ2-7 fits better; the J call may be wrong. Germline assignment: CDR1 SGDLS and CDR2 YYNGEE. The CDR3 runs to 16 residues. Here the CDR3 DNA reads TGTGCCAGCAGCGTCTCGGGGCGGGACTCCTACAATGAGCAGTACTTC. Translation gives CASSVSGRDSYNEQYF.

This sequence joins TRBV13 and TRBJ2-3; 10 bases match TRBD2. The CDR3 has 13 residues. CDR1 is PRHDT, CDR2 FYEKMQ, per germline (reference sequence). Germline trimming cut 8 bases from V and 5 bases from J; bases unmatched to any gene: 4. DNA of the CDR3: TGTGCCAGCTCAGCGGGGGGGCGAGATACGCAGTATTTT. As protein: CASSAGGRDTQYF.

CDR3 sequence reads: CASSQVGTGSVEQYF. DNA for the CDR3: TGCGCCAGCAGCCAAGTCGGGACAGGGTCTGTCGAGCAGTACTTC. V usage is TRBV4-1 and J usage is TRBJ2-4; 9 bases map to TRBD1. Near its end, the DNA agrees better with TRBJ2-7, so the J call may be wrong. CDR3 length: 15 amino acids. In germline, CDR1 is MGHRA, CDR2 YSYEKL.

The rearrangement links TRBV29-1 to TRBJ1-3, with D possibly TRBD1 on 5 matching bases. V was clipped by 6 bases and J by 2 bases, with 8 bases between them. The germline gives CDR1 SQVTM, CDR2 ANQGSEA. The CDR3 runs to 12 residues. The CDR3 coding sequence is TGCAGCGTCAGGGATCCTGGAAACACCATATATTTT. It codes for CSVRDPGNTIYF.

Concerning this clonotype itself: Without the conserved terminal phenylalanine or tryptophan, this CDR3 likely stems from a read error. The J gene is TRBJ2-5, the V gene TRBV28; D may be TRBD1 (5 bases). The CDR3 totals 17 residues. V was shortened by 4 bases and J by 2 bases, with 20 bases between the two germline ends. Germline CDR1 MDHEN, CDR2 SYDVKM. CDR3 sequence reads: CASSSPLITGPQETQYY. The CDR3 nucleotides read TGTGCCAGCAGTTCACCCCTAATAACAGGCCCGCAAGAGACCCAGTACTAC.

CDR3 sequence (DNA): TGCGCCAGCAGCCAAGATCCCTACGGGCCCCAGCATTTT. Amino acid sequence: CASSQDPYGPQHF. The V gene is TRBV4-3, the J gene TRBJ1-5, with D uncertain. Between the trimmed V and J ends, which lost 0 bases and 9 bases, there was a span of 9 bases. This CDR3 spans 13 amino acids. Germline V gene lookup returns CDR1 LGHNA and CDR2 YSLEER.

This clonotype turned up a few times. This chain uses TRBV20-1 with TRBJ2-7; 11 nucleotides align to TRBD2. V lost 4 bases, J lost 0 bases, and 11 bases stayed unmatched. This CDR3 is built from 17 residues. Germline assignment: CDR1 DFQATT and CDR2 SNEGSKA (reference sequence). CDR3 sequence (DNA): TGCAGTGCTACTCCCGGGACTAGCGGCTTATTCTCCTACGAGCAGTACTTC. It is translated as CSATPGTSGLFSYEQYF.

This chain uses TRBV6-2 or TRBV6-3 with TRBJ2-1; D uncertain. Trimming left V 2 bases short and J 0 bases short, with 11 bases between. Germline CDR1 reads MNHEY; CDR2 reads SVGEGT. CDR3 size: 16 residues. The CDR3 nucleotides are TGTGCCAGCAGTTACCCTTATCCCGACTCCTACAATGAGCAGTTCTTC. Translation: CASSYPYPDSYNEQFF.

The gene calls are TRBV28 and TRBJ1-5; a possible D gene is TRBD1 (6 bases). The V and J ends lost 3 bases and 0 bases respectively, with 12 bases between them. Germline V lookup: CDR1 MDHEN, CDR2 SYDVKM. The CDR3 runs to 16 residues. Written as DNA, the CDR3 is TGTGCCAGCAGTTTGTTGTCAGGGGCTAGCAATCAGCCCCAGCATTTT. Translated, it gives CASSLLSGASNQPQHF.

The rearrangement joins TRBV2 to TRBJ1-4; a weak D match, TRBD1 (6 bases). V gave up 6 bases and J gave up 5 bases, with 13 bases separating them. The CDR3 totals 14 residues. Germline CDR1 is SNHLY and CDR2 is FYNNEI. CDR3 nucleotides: TGTGCCAGCAGATGGACAGACAGCAATGAAAAACTGTTTTTT. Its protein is CASRWTDSNEKLFF.

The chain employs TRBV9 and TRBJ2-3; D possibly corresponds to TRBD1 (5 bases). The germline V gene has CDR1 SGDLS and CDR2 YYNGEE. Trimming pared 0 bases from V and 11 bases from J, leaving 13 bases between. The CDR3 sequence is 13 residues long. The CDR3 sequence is CASSVEWGRMQYF. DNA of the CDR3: TGTGCCAGCAGCGTAGAGTGGGGCAGGATGCAGTATTTT.

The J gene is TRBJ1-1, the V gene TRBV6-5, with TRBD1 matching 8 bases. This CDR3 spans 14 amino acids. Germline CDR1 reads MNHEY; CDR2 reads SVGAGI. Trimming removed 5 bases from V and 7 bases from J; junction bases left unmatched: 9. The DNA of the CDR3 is TGTGCCAGCAGTAAGCCGGACAGGGAGAATGAAGCTTTCTTT. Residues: CASSKPDRENEAFF.

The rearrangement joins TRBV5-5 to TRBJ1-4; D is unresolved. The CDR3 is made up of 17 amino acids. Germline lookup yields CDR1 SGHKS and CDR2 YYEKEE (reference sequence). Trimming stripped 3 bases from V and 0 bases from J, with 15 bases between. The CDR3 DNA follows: TGTGCCAGCAGCTCCTTCGACCAGACCTCAACTAATGAAAAACTGTTTTTT. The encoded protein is CASSSFDQTSTNEKLFF.

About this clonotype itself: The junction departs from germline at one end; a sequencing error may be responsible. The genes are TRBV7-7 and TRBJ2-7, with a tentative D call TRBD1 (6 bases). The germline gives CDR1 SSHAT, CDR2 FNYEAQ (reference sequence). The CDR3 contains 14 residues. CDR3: CASSLSGDEHEQYF. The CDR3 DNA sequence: TGTGCTAGCAGCTTGTCAGGGGATGAGCACGAGCAGTACTTC.

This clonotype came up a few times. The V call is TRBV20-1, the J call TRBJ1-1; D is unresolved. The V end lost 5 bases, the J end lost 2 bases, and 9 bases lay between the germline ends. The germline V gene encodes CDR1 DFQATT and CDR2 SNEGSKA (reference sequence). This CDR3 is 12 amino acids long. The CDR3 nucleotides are TGCAGTGCTTTTAGACTAAACACTGAAGCTTTCTTT. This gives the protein CSAFRLNTEAFF.

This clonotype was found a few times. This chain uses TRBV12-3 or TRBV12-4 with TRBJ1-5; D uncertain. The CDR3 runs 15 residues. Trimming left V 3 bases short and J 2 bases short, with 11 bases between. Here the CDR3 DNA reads TGTGCCAGCAGTTTCTTAGGAGTCGGCAATCAGCCCCAGCATTTT. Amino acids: CASSFLGVGNQPQHF.

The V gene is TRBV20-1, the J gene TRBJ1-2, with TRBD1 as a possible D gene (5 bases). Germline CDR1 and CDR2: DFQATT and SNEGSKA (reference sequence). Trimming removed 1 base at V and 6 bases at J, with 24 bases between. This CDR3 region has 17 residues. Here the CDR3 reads CSARVLGLQRVLNGYTF. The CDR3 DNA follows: TGCAGTGCTAGAGTTTTGGGACTACAGCGGGTCTTGAATGGCTACACCTTC.

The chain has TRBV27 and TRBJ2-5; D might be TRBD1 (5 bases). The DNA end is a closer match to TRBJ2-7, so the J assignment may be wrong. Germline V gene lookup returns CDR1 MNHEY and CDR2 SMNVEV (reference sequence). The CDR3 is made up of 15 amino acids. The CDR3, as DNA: TGTGCCAGATGGGGTCGGCTCAATGGGGCATACGAGCAGTACTTC. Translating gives CARWGRLNGAYEQYF.

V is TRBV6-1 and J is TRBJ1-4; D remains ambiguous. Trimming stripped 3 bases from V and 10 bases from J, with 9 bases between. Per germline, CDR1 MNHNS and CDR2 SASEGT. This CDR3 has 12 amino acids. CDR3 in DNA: TGTGCCAGCAGTGAGTGGAGAGGAAAACTGTTTTTT. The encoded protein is CASSEWRGKLFF.

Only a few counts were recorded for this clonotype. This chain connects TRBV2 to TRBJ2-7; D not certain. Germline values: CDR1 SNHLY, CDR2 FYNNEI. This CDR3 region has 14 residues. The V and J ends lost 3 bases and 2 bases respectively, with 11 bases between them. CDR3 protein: CASSERQEPYEQYF. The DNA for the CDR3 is TGTGCCAGCAGTGAGAGGCAGGAGCCCTACGAGCAGTACTTC. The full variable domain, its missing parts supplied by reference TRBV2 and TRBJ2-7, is EPEVTQTPSHQVTQMGQEVILRCVPISNHLYFYWYRQILGQKVEFLVSFYNNEISEKSEIFDDQFSVERPDGSNFTLKIRSTKLEDSAMYFCASSERQEPYEQYFGPGTRLTVT.

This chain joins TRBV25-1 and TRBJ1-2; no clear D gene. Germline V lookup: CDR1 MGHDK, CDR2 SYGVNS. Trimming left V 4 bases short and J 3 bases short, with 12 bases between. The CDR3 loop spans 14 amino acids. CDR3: CASSAPLVHYGYTF. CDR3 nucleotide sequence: TGTGCCAGCAGTGCCCCCCTCGTGCACTATGGCTACACCTTC.

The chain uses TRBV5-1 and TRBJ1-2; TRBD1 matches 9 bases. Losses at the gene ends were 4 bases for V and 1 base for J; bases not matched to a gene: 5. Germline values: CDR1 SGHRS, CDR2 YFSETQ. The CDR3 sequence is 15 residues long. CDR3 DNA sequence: TGCGCCAGCAGCATAAACAGGGGGCTTAACTATGGCTACACCTTC. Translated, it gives CASSINRGLNYGYTF.

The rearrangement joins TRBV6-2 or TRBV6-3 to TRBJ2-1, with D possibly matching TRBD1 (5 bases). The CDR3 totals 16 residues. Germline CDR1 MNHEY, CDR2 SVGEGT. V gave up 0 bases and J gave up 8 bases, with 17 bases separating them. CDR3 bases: TGTGCCAGCAGTTACTCGACCAGGGTCCCCTGGTATGAGCAGTTCTTC. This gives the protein CASSYSTRVPWYEQFF.

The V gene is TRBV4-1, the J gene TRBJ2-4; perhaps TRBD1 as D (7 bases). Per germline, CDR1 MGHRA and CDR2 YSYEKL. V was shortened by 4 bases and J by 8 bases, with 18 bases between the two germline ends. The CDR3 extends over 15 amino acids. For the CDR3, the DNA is TGCGCCAGCAGCCCCAACGACAGGGAGGTCGACATTCAGTACTTC. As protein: CASSPNDREVDIQYF.

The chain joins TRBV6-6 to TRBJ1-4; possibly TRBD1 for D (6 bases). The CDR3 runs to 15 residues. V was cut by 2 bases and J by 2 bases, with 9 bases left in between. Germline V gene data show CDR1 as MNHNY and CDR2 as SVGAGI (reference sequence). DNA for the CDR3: TGTGCCAGCAGTTACCAGGGGAGGACTAATGAAAAACTGTTTTTT. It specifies CASSYQGRTNEKLFF.